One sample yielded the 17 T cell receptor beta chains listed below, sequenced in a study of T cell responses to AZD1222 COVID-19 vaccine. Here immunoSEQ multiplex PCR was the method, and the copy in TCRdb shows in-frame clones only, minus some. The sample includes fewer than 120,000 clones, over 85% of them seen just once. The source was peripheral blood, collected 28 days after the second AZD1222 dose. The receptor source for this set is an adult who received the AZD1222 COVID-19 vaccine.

The CDR3 DNA reads TGTGCCAGCAGCCCCGGGACAGGGAGAAATCAGCCCCAGCATTTT. It yields the protein CASSPGTGRNQPQHF. This chain links TRBV7-8 with TRBJ1-5; 9 nucleotides line up with TRBD1. CDR1 and CDR2 from the germline V gene are SGHVS and FQNEAQ. Trimming cost V 5 bases and J 4 bases; bases outside gene matches: 6. The CDR3 has 15 residues.

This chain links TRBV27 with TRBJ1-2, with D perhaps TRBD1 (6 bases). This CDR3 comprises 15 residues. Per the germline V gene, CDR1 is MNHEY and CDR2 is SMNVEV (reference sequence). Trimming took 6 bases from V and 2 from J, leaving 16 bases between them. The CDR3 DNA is TGTGCCAGCAGGACCCAACAGGGAGGAAACTATGGCTACACCTTC. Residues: CASRTQQGGNYGYTF.

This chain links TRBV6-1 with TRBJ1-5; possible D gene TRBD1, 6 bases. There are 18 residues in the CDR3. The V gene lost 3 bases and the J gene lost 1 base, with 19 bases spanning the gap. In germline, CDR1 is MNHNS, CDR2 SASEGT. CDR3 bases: TGTGCCAGCAGTGAGCAAACGTTGGACAGCGTAAGCAATCAGCCCCAGCATTTT. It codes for CASSEQTLDSVSNQPQHF.

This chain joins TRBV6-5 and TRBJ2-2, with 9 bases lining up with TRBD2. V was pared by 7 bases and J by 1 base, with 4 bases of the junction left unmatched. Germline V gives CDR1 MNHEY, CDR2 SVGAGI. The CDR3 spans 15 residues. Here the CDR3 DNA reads TGTGCCAGCAAAGGACTAGCGTTGAACACCGGGGAGCTGTTTTTT. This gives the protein CASKGLALNTGELFF.

CDR3 DNA sequence: TGTGCCAGCAGCCATAAAGGGGCGGGACAGCTTAGCAATCAGCCCCAGCATTTT. Protein: CASSHKGAGQLSNQPQHF. This chain joins TRBV4-2 and TRBJ1-5; 7 bases agree with TRBD1. The ends lost 3 bases at V and 0 bases at J; junction bases unmatched: 11. The CDR3 totals 18 residues. CDR1 and CDR2 (germline): LGHNA, YNFKEQ.

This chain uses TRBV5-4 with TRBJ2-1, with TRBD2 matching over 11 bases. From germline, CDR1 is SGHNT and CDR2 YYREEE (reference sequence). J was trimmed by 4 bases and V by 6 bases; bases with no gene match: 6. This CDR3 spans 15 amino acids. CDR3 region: CASTAGTSGYNEQFF. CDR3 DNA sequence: TGTGCCAGCACCGCAGGGACTAGCGGTTACAATGAGCAGTTCTTC.

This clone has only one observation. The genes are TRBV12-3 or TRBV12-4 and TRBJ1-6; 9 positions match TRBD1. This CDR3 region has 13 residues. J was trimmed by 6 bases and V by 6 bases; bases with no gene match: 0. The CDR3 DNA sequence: TGTGCCAGCAGGGGACAGGGTAATTCACCCCTCCACTTT. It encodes CASRGQGNSPLHF.

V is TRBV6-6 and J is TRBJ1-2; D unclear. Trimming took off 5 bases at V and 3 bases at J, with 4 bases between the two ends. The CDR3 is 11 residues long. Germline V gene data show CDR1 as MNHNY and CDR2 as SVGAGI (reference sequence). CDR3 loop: CASSEDYGYTF. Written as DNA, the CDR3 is TGTGCCAGCAGTGAGGACTATGGCTACACCTTC.

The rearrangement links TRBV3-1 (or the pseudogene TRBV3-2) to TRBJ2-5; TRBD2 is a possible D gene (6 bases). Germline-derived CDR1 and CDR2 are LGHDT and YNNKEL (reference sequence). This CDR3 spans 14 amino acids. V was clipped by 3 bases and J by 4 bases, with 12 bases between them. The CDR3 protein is CASSQGGLIETQYF. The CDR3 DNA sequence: TGTGCCAGCAGCCAGGGGGGTCTAATAGAGACCCAGTACTTC.

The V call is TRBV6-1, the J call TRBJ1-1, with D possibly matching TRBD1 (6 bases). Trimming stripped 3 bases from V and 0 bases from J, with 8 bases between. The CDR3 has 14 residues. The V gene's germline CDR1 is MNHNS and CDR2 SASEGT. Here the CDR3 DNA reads TGTGCCAGCAGTGACAGGGGTCTGAACACTGAAGCTTTCTTT. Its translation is CASSDRGLNTEAFF.

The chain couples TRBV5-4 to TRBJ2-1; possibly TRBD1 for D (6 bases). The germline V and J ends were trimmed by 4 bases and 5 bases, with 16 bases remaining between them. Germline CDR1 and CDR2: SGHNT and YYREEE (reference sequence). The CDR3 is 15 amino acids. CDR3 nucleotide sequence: TGTGCCAGCAGCCAACCGGACAGTCCCAACAATGAGCAGTTCTTC. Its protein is CASSQPDSPNNEQFF.

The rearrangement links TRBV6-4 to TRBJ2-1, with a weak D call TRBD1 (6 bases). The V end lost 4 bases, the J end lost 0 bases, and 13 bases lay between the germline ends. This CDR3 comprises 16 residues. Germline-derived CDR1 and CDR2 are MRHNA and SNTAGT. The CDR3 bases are TGTGCCAGCAGTGGCAAACAGGGTGCCTCCTACAATGAGCAGTTCTTC. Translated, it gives CASSGKQGASYNEQFF.

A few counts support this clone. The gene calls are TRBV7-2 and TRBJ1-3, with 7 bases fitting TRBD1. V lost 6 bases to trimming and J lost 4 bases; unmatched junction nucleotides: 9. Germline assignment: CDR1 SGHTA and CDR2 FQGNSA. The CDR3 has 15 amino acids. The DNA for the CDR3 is TGTGCCAGCAGTCGACAGGGTTTGAGAGGAAACACCATATATTTT. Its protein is CASSRQGLRGNTIYF.

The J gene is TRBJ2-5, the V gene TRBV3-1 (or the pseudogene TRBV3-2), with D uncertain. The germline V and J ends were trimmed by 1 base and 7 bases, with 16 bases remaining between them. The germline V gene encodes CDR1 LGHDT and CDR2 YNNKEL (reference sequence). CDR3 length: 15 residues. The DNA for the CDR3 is TGTGCCAGCAGCCAAGGGATCCTTGTCCTGGGGACCCAGTACTTC. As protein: CASSQGILVLGTQYF.

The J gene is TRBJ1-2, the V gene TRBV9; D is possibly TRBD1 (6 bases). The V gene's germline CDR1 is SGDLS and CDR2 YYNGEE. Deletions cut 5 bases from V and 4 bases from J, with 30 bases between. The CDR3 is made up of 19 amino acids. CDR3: CASSTPRDTPSRGPYGYTF. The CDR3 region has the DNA TGTGCCAGCAGTACTCCTCGGGACACACCGAGCCGGGGGCCCTATGGCTACACCTTC.

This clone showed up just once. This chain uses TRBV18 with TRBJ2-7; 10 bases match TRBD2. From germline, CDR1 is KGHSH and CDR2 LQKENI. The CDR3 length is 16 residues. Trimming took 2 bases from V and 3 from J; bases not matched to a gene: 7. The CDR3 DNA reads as TGTGCCAGCTCACCAAGCTCTAGCGGGGGATACTACGAGCAGTACTTC. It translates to CASSPSSSGGYYEQYF.

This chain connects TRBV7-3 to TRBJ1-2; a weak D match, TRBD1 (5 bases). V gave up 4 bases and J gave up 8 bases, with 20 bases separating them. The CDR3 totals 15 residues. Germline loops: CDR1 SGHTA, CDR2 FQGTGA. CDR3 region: CASSSFPTPGAGYTF. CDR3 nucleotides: TGTGCCAGCAGCTCATTCCCCACGCCCGGGGCCGGCTACACCTTC.